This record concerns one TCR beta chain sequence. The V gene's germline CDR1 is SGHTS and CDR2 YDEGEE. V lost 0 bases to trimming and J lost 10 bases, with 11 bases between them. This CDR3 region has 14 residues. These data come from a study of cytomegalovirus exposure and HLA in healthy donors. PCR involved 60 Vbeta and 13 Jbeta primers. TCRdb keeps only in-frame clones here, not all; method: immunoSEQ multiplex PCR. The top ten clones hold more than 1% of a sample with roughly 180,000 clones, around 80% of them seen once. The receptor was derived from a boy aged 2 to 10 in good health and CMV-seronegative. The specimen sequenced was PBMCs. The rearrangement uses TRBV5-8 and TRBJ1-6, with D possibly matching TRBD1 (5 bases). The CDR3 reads CASSLARVKSPLHF. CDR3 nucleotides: TGTGCCAGCAGCTTGGCCAGGGTGAAATCACCCCTCCACTTT.